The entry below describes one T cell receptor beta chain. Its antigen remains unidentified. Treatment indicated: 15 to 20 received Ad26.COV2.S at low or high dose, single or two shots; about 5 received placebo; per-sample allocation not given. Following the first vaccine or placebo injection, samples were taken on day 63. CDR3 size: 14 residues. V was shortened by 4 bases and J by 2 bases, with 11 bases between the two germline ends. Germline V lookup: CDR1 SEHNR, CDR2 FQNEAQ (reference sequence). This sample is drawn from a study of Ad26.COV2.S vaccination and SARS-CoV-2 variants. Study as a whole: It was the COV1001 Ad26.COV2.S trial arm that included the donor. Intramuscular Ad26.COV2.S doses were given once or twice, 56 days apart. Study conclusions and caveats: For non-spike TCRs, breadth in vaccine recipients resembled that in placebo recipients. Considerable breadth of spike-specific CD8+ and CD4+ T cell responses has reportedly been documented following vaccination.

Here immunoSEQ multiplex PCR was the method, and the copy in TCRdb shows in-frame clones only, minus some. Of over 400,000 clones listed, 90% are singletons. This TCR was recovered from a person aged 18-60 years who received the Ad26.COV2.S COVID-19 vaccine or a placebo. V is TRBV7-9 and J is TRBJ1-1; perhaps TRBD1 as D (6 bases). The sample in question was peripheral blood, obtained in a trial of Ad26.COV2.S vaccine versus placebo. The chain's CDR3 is CASSSQGLNTEAFF. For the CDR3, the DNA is TGTGCCAGCAGCTCACAGGGTTTAAACACTGAAGCTTTCTTT.